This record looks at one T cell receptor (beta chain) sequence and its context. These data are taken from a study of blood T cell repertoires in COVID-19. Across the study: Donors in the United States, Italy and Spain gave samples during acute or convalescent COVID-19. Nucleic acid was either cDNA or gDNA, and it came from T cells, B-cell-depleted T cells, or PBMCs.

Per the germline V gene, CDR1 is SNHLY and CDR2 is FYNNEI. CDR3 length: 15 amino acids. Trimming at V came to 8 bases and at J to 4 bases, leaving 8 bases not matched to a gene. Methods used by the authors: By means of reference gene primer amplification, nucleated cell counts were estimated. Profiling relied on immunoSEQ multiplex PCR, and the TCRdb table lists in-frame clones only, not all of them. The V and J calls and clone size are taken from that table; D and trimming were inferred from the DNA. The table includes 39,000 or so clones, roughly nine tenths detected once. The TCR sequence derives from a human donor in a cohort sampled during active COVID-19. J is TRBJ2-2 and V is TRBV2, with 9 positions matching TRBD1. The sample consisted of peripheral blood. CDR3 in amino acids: CASLGTGRGTGELFF. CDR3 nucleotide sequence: TGTGCCAGCCTAGGGACAGGGCGGGGCACCGGGGAGCTGTTTTTT.